This T cell receptor (beta chain) stems from a study of OX40 agonist ivuxolimab in advanced cancers. The CDR3 covers 12 residues. Per the germline V gene, CDR1 is SGHTA and CDR2 is FQGNSA. V lost 5 bases and J 6 bases, leaving 10 bases between the germline ends. A word on this clone: The antigen remains unidentified.

Whole-study findings and limits: At doses 0.1 to 3.0 mg/kg, CD4+ and CD8+ clones expanded.

Profiled with immunoSEQ multiplex PCR; TCRdb holds only in-frame clones, not every one. The profile shows more than 55,000 clones, around nine tenths of them singletons. The sample was CD4+ or CD8+ T cells sorted from blood, taken in a trial of the OX40 agonist ivuxolimab. This clonotype was obtained from an adult with an advanced solid tumor such as melanoma, head and neck, liver or kidney cancer. This chain connects TRBV7-2 to TRBJ1-2; possible D gene TRBD1, 6 bases. The CDR3 region has the DNA TGTGCCAGCAGCGCCTACAGGGATGGCTACACCTTC. It encodes CASSAYRDGYTF.